This TCR beta chain was obtained from a study of T cell repertoires in cytomegalovirus infection. With 0 bases removed from V and 6 bases from J, the gap between germline ends came to 11 bases. From germline, CDR1 is SGHVS and CDR2 FNYEAQ. This CDR3 contains 14 residues. Ten or more counts support this clonotype. Its target is unknown. TCRdb reprocessed the reads with MiXCR, giving one entry per CDR3 protein. This table holds 60,000 to 85,000 distinct CDR3 sequences, roughly 20% found once. The receptor comes from a human donor in good health (CMV status not recorded). Some clones in this sample may be carry-over from other donors' samples. This chain links TRBV7-6 with TRBJ1-1; D might be TRBD1 (6 bases). The sequenced sample was PBMCs, sequenced either directly or after in vitro stimulation (not recorded which). The CDR3: CASSLAKGGAEAFF. CDR3 DNA: TGTGCCAGCAGCTTAGCAAAGGGGGGGGCTGAAGCTTTCTTT. Full variable domain (remainder filled in from reference TRBV7-6 and TRBJ1-1): GAGVSQSPRYKVTKRGQDVALRCDPISGHVSLYWYRQALGQGPEFLTYFNYEAQQDKSGLPNDRFSAERPEGSISTLTIQRTEQRDSAMYRCASSLAKGGAEAFFGQGTRLTVV.